These T cell receptor beta chains were read from a single sample in a study of regulatory T cells in long-lasting Graves disease. TCRdb ran MiXCR on the multiplex PCR reads and lists one entry per CDR3 protein. The repertoire holds 200,000 to 250,000 distinct CDR3 sequences, with around 19% as singletons. This sample was shared with a second study, whose subject was T cells in Graves' hyperthyroidism and ophthalmopathy.

The source material was peripheral blood mononuclear cells (PBMCs), sampled at new diagnosis, from a patient treated with antithyroid drugs. These receptors came from a woman aged 25 to 45 with Graves disease. Each CDR3 is given with its conserved first and last residue. The order of the fields is clone size, V gene, CDR3 protein. Some rows mark clone size as missing; the rest say once, few, many or name a class of expanded clone.

many TRBV11-2 CASSFWGSQETQYF
many TRBV18 CASSPSGGEYTEAFF
. TRBV11-2 CASSLLGGAIAKNIQYF
many TRBV2 CASTREGALGNTIYF
many TRBV9 CASSVDSGGGNQPQHF
many TRBV20-1 CSAADRGWTDTQYF
. TRBV12-5 CASGLSGGRFEETQYF
few TRBV5-5 CASSFRAEWTEAFF
many TRBV15 CATSRDQGAKWNEQFF
few TRBV6-2/TRBV6-3 CASSDRGVYNEQFF
once TRBV24-1 CATRASGSSYNEQFF
many TRBV29-1 CSVAPVLLMNTEAFF
. TRBV20-1 CSARDPPLLSGTPQHF
many TRBV20-1 CSASGRRNTGELFF
. TRBV30 CAWSVGRTSGAQETQYF
. TRBV19 CASTSWRDTDTQYF
many TRBV12-3/TRBV12-4 CASSPQGADGYTF
. TRBV25-1 CASSSYRGFTEAFF
many TRBV19 CASSIPGKVSDEKLFF
many TRBV19 CASSIWSGQINTEAFF
many TRBV20-1 CSASEGQGVYEQYF
many TRBV28 CASSPVDTDNEQFF
many TRBV28 CASSRTGGGETQYF
many TRBV6-6 CASSYSVAGGSDEQYF
many TRBV11-2 CASSARTGNTEAFF
many TRBV28 CASSLRKRGLKETQYF
many TRBV7-2 CASSDRTGGTGGGQGYTF
. TRBV12-3/TRBV12-4 CASSLSTESPLHF
many TRBV6-1 CASSRDRGNEKLFF
. TRBV2 CASSEAVLAGEAYEQYF
. TRBV28 CASSLPILTGNEQFF
. TRBV2 CASRSQGLGYTF